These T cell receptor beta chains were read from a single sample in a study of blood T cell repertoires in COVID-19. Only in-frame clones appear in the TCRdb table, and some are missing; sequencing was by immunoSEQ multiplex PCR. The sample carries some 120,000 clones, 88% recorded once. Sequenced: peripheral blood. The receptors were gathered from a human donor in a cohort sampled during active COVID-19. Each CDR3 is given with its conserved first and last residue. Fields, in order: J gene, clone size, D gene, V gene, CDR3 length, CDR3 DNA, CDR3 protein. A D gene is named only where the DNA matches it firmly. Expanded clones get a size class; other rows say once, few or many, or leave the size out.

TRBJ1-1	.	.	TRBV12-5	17	TGTGCTAGTGGTTCCCCGCCGTCGACAGTCTTCATCACTGAAGCTTTCTTT	CASGSPPSTVFITEAFF
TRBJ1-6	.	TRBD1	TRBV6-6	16	TGTGCCAGCACCCGGGAAGGGGGCCGCTATAATTCACCCCTCCACTTT	CASTREGGRYNSPLHF
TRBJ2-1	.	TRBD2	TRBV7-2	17	TGTGCCAGCAGCTATCCGTTGGGAGCGGGGGATAACAATGAGCAGTTCTTC	CASSYPLGAGDNNEQFF
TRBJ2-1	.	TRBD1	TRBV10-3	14	TGTGCCATCGGATTAGGGGGCCCCTACAATGAGCAGTTCTTC	CAIGLGGPYNEQFF
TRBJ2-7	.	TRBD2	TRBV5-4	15	TGTGCCAGCAGCTCTAGCGGGAGGGTGGCCTACGAGCAGTACTTC	CASSSSGRVAYEQYF
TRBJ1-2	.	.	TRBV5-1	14	TGCGCCAGCAGCTTGGGCGACAGGATAGGCGGCTACACCTTC	CASSLGDRIGGYTF
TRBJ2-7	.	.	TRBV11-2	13	TGTGCCAGCAGCCAAGAACGGTACTACGAGCAGTACTTC	CASSQERYYEQYF
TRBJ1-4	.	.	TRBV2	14	TGTGCCAGCAGCCTCGGGACAAGGTCTGAAAAACTGTTTTTT	CASSLGTRSEKLFF
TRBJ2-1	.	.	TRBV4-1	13	TGCGCCAGCAGCCAGAGCTCCTACAATGAGCAGTTCTTC	CASSQSSYNEQFF
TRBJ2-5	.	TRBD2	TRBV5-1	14	TGCGCCAGCAGCGCAAGGACTAGCTCAGAGACCCAGTACTTC	CASSARTSSETQYF
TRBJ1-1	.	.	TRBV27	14	TGTGCCAGCAGTTTATCGGGGGCGAAACCTGAAGCTTTCTTT	CASSLSGAKPEAFF
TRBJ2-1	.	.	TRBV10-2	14	TGCGCCAGCAGCAGGGCGACCTCCTACAATGAGCAGTTCTTC	CASSRATSYNEQFF
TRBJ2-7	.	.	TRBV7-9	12	TGTGCCAGCAGCTTATTAGTCTACGAGCAGTACTTC	CASSLLVYEQYF
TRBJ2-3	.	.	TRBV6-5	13	TGTGCCAGCAGCTGGCGGGACACAGATACGCAGTATTTT	CASSWRDTDTQYF
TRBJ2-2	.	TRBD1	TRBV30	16	TGTGCCTGGAGTTTCTGGGACAGGGGGGTTGCCGGGGAGCTGTTTTTT	CAWSFWDRGVAGELFF
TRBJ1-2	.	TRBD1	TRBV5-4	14	TGTGCCAGCAGCTTGACAGGGGGAAACTATGGCTACACCTTC	CASSLTGGNYGYTF
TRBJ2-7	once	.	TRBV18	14	TGTGCCAGCTCAGCTCTGAGGTTAAACTACGAGCAGTACTTC	CASSALRLNYEQYF
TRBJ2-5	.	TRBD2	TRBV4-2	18	TGTGCCAGCAGCCCCGGGACTAGCGGGAGTAGGGGGCTAGAGACCCAGTACTTC	CASSPGTSGSRGLETQYF
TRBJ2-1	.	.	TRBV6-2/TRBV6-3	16	TGTGCCAGCAGCTCATCTCCCCCTGCGGGGTACAATGAGCAGTTCTTC	CASSSSPPAGYNEQFF
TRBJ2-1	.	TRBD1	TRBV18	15	TGTGCCAGCTCACCACCGGGGACAGCCTACAATGAGCAGTTCTTC	CASSPPGTAYNEQFF
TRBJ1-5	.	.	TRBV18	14	TGTGCCAGCTCACCACCAGGGGCCAATCAGCCCCAGCATTTT	CASSPPGANQPQHF
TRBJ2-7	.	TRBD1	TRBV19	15	TGTGCCAGTAGTTCACCGGGACAGGGGGGATACGAGCAGTACTTC	CASSSPGQGGYEQYF
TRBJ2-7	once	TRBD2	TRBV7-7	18	TGTGCTAGCAGCTTAGTGTCTTCCCCTAGCGGGGGGGACTACGAGCAGTACTTC	CASSLVSSPSGGDYEQYF
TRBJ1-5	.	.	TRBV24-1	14	TGTGCCACCAGTGATGTCGGGGGAAATCAGCCCCAGCATTTT	CATSDVGGNQPQHF
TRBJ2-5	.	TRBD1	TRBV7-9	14	TGTGCCAGCAGCCAGACAGGGTTATCGGAGACCCAGTACTTC	CASSQTGLSETQYF
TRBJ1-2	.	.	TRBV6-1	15	TGTGCCAGCAGTGAAGGGACTTCCATGAACTATGGCTACACCTTC	CASSEGTSMNYGYTF
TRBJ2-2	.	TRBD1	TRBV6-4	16	TGTGCCAGCAGTACGACAGGGGGCTCGAACACCGGGGAGCTGTTTTTT	CASSTTGGSNTGELFF
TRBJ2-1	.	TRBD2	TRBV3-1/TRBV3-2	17	TGTGCCAGCAGCCTCCAGACTAGCGGGAGGGCGGTTGGTGAGCAGTTCTTC	CASSLQTSGRAVGEQFF
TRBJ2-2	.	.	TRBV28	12	TGTGCCAGCAGCCTGAGCACCGGGGAGCTGTTTTTT	CASSLSTGELFF
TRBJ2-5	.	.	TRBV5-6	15	TGTGCCAGCAGCTTGGAGGGGCTCGCCTTAGAGACCCAGTACTTC	CASSLEGLALETQYF